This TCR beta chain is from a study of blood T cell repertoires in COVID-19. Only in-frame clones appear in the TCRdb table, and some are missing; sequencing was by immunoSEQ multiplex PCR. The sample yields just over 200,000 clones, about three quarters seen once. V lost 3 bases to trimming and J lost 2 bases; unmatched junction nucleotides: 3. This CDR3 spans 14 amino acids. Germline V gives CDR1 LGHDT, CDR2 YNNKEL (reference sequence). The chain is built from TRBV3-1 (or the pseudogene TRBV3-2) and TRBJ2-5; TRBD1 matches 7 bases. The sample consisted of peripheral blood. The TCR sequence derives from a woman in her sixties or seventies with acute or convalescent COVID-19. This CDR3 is CASSHRDRQETQYF. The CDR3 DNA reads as TGTGCCAGCAGCCACAGGGACAGACAAGAGACCCAGTACTTC.